Below are 27 T cell receptor beta chains sequenced from a single sample in a study of cytomegalovirus exposure and HLA in healthy donors. In the PCR, 60 Vbeta and 13 Jbeta primers were used. Only in-frame clones appear in the TCRdb table, and some are missing; sequencing was by immunoSEQ multiplex PCR. Of 130,000 to 150,000 clones in the sample, about 72% were seen once. The specimen sequenced was PBMCs. Receptor source: a man aged 40-49 years in good health and CMV-seronegative.

Written as DNA, the CDR3 is TGTGCCAGCAGCTTTGGAACAGGGGTCAATGAAAAACTGTTTTTT. As protein: CASSFGTGVNEKLFF. This chain uses TRBV5-4 with TRBJ1-4, with 7 bases fitting TRBD1. J was trimmed by 5 bases and V by 2 bases; bases with no gene match: 6. This CDR3 has 15 residues. Germline values: CDR1 SGHNT, CDR2 YYREEE (reference sequence).

This chain links TRBV9 with TRBJ1-4; TRBD1 matches 8 bases. The V gene's germline CDR1 is SGDLS and CDR2 YYNGEE. The CDR3 is 16 amino acids. Losses at the gene ends were 4 bases for V and 3 bases for J; bases not matched to a gene: 8. CDR3: CASSQNPGQANEKLFF. For the CDR3, the DNA is TGTGCCAGCAGCCAAAATCCGGGACAGGCTAATGAAAAACTGTTTTTT.

This clone was observed a handful of times. J is TRBJ2-5 and V is TRBV9; TRBD1 agrees at 7 bases. CDR1 SGDLS and CDR2 YYNGEE come from the germline V gene. V was clipped by 10 bases and J by 4 bases; unmatched bases: 19. This CDR3 is built from 16 residues. CDR3 residues: CAPIHQGGLSGETQYF. The CDR3 DNA is TGTGCCCCAATCCACCAAGGGGGCCTGTCGGGAGAGACCCAGTACTTC.

The chain's CDR3 is CASSLVAGGPQYF. CDR3 bases: TGTGCCAGCAGCTTAGTTGCGGGGGGTCCGCAGTATTTT. The V call is TRBV7-9, the J call TRBJ2-3, with 8 bases fitting TRBD2. The trim removed 1 base at V and 10 bases at J, leaving 4 bases unmatched. Germline V gene lookup returns CDR1 SEHNR and CDR2 FQNEAQ (reference sequence). The CDR3 sequence is 13 residues long.

The chain combines TRBV5-4 with TRBJ2-2; D gene uncertain. V shed 4 bases and J shed 8 bases, with 9 bases lying between them. CDR3 size: 12 residues. Germline values: CDR1 SGHNT, CDR2 YYREEE (reference sequence). As DNA, the CDR3 is TGTGCCAGCAGCCCCGGGTATGGGGAGCTGTTTTTT. This codes for CASSPGYGELFF.

The rearrangement uses TRBV5-6 and TRBJ2-1; TRBD2 matches at 16 bases. CDR1 is SGHDT and CDR2 is YYEEEE in the germline V gene. V shed 0 bases, J shed 13 bases, and the junction held 4 bases outside the gene matches. CDR3 length: 15 residues. The CDR3 nucleotides read TGTGCCAGCAGCTTGGCCGGGACTAGCGGGAGGGGTCAGTTCTTC. It codes for CASSLAGTSGRGQFF.

In this sample, this clone turned up a few times. The V call is TRBV4-1, the J call TRBJ2-7, with D possibly being TRBD2 (7 bases). CDR3 length: 17 residues. Germline-derived CDR1 and CDR2 are MGHRA and YSYEKL. V lost 1 base and J 0 bases, leaving 16 bases between the germline ends. The CDR3 loop reads CASSQAEGAGASYEQYF. CDR3 in DNA: TGCGCCAGCAGCCAAGCAGAGGGCGCGGGGGCCTCCTACGAGCAGTACTTC.

V and J are TRBV4-1 and TRBJ2-7; a possible D gene is TRBD1 (5 bases). CDR1 is MGHRA and CDR2 is YSYEKL in the germline V gene. V was clipped by 2 bases and J by 3 bases, with 14 bases between them. The CDR3 totals 15 residues. The CDR3 DNA sequence: TGCGCCAGCAGCCAACTCCCAGGACACAGCTACGAGCAGTACTTC. As protein: CASSQLPGHSYEQYF.

The genes are TRBV4-3 and TRBJ1-4; the match to TRBD1 covers 8 bases. CDR1 is LGHNA, CDR2 YSLEER, per germline. The CDR3 length is 15 residues. With 3 bases clipped from V and 6 bases from J, the junction kept 6 bases outside the gene matches. In nucleotides, the CDR3 is TGCGCCAGCAGCCAGGGGACAGGACGGTATGAAAAACTGTTTTTT. Its protein product is CASSQGTGRYEKLFF.

This chain links TRBV7-2 with TRBJ2-7; 9 positions agree with TRBD1. The junction had 1 base not matched to a gene; V was cut back by 1 base and J by 3 bases. The length of the CDR3 is 14 residues. Germline V gives CDR1 SGHTA, CDR2 FQGNSA. CDR3 bases: TGTGCCAGCAGCTTAGGGACAGGGGTCTACGAGCAGTACTTC. Protein product: CASSLGTGVYEQYF.

This chain links TRBV20-1 with TRBJ1-1; D might be TRBD1 (5 bases). Germline V gene sequence: CDR1 DFQATT, CDR2 SNEGSKA (reference sequence). Trimming removed 6 bases at V and 6 bases at J, with 11 bases between. CDR3 length: 11 residues. This CDR3 is CSASGASEAFF. Written as DNA, the CDR3 is TGCAGTGCCAGCGGGGCCTCTGAAGCTTTCTTT.

Details on this clone: A read error may produce the germline difference seen at one junction end. This sequence joins TRBV2 and TRBJ2-7; 9 positions match TRBD2. CDR1 and CDR2 (germline): SNHLY, FYNNEI. The CDR3 length is 15 residues. The CDR3 DNA reads as TGTGCCAGCAATGAAGTCGGGACTAGCACCTACGAGCAGTACTTC. Encoded protein: CASNEVGTSTYEQYF.

This clone has just a few counts. The gene calls are TRBV4-1 and TRBJ1-2; 9 bases match TRBD1. The CDR3 sequence is 16 residues long. The germline V gene encodes CDR1 MGHRA and CDR2 YSYEKL. V lost 2 bases and J lost 3; bases outside the gene matches: 7. CDR3 amino acids: CASSQPRDRAHYGYTF. The CDR3 bases are TGCGCCAGCAGCCAACCCCGGGACAGGGCTCACTATGGCTACACCTTC.

This clone was seen a single time. This rearrangement joins TRBV6-1 to TRBJ2-5; D may be TRBD2 (6 bases). With 5 bases removed from V and 5 bases from J, the gap between germline ends came to 15 bases. The CDR3 runs 14 residues. CDR1 is MNHNS, CDR2 SASEGT, per germline. CDR3 loop: CASSPRLGGETQYF. The CDR3 nucleotides read TGTGCCAGCAGTCCAAGACTAGGTGGCGAGACCCAGTACTTC.

The V and J genes are TRBV19 and TRBJ2-1, with TRBD2 matching over 13 bases. This CDR3 spans 15 amino acids. Germline values: CDR1 LNHDA, CDR2 SQIVND (reference sequence). V shed 2 bases, J shed 7 bases, and the junction held 2 bases outside the gene matches. CDR3 in DNA: TGTGCCAGTAGTATAACTAGCGGGGGGGGAAATGAGCAGTTCTTC. This encodes CASSITSGGGNEQFF.

The genes are TRBV6-1 and TRBJ2-7, with 7 bases that match TRBD2. Germline CDR1 is MNHNS and CDR2 is SASEGT. The CDR3 has 15 residues. With V trimmed by 1 base and J by 2 bases, 5 bases remained unmatched. The CDR3 bases are TGTGCCAGCAGTGAAGTCAGCGGGGCAGCCTACGAGCAGTACTTC. Translation gives CASSEVSGAAYEQYF.

V usage is TRBV7-9 and J usage is TRBJ2-7, with D perhaps matching TRBD1 (6 bases). The CDR3 runs to 14 residues. Germline assignment: CDR1 SEHNR and CDR2 FQNEAQ (reference sequence). With 0 bases removed from V and 3 bases from J, the gap between germline ends came to 9 bases. Written as DNA, the CDR3 is TGTGCCAGCAGCTTAGCCAGGGGTCACTACGAGCAGTACTTC. As protein: CASSLARGHYEQYF.

V gene TRBV30 combines with J gene TRBJ2-7, with 8 nucleotides matching TRBD2. There are 15 residues in the CDR3. Germline V CDR1 and CDR2: GTSNPN, SVGIG (reference sequence). V dropped 5 bases and J dropped 6; count of bases not matched to a gene: 15. CDR3 sequence (DNA): TGTGCCTGGGACAGATTTGGGAGCGGGAGAGGCGAGCAGTACTTC. Translation: CAWDRFGSGRGEQYF.

The CDR3, as DNA: TGTGCCAGCAGCCCCTTGAAGATAGGGACAGGGGTTTGGCCAGGGCCTGATTATGGCTACACCTTC. This translates into CASSPLKIGTGVWPGPDYGYTF. The chain is built from TRBV27 and TRBJ1-2, with 10 bases lining up with TRBD1. The CDR3 contains 22 residues. After removal of 6 bases from V and 5 bases from J, the junction contained 30 bases not matched to a gene. CDR1 and CDR2 from the germline V gene are MNHEY and SMNVEV (reference sequence).

The sample holds a few counts of this clone. V usage is TRBV5-8 and J usage is TRBJ2-5; 9 nucleotides line up with TRBD2. The better agreement between TRBJ2-7 and the DNA end casts doubt on the J call. Per germline, CDR1 SGHTS and CDR2 YDEGEE. The CDR3 consists of 17 residues. CDR3 loop: CASSSLPFSGSGYEQYF. The CDR3 region has the DNA TGTGCCAGCAGCTCCTTACCCTTTAGCGGGAGTGGGTACGAGCAGTACTTC.

The chain recombines TRBV2 with TRBJ1-4, with TRBD1 identical over 8 bases. Germline loops: CDR1 SNHLY, CDR2 FYNNEI. The CDR3 runs 14 residues. V gave up 7 bases and J gave up 6 bases; unmatched junction bases: 7. The CDR3 region is CASIRDRQDEKLFF. The CDR3 DNA is TGTGCCAGCATCAGGGACAGGCAGGATGAAAAACTGTTTTTT.

The chain joins TRBV30 to TRBJ1-1, with D possibly matching TRBD1 (5 bases). Germline CDR1 GTSNPN, CDR2 SVGIG (reference sequence). This CDR3 spans 14 amino acids. V lost 7 bases to trimming and J lost 3 bases, with 18 bases between them. The CDR3 coding sequence is TGTGCCTCCGACGGGGGGGATTGGGACACTGAAGCTTTCTTT. Translated, it gives CASDGGDWDTEAFF.

The chain is built from TRBV27 and TRBJ1-1; 7 bases are shared with TRBD1. Germline V CDR1 and CDR2: MNHEY, SMNVEV (reference sequence). The CDR3 sequence is 13 residues long. V shed 9 bases, J shed 3 bases, and the junction held 7 bases outside the gene matches. CDR3 sequence: CASDRVGYTEAFF. The CDR3 coding sequence is TGTGCCAGTGACAGGGTAGGTTACACTGAAGCTTTCTTT.

CDR3 region: CAWSEAGNSYEQYF. The CDR3 nucleotides are TGTGCCTGGAGTGAGGCAGGTAACTCCTACGAGCAGTACTTC. The rearrangement joins TRBV30 to TRBJ2-7; D not resolved. CDR3 length: 14 amino acids. Per germline, CDR1 GTSNPN and CDR2 SVGIG (reference sequence). Trimming stripped 1 base from V and 0 bases from J, with 10 bases between.

The chain carries TRBV2 and TRBJ1-2; D is perhaps TRBD1 (5 bases). CDR1 is SNHLY, CDR2 FYNNEI, per germline. This CDR3 comprises 11 residues. Trimming took 7 bases from V and 7 from J, leaving 10 bases between them. This CDR3 reads CASTPQGGYTF. The CDR3 DNA reads TGTGCCAGCACCCCCCAGGGTGGCTACACCTTC.

V usage is TRBV2 and J usage is TRBJ2-5; weak D call: TRBD2 (6 bases). CDR3 size: 14 residues. V was shortened by 7 bases and J by 1 base, with 13 bases between the two germline ends. CDR1 is SNHLY, CDR2 FYNNEI, per germline. Here the CDR3 DNA reads TGTGCCAGCAATTTCGCGGGGTTCCAAGAGACCCAGTACTTC. Translated: CASNFAGFQETQYF.

The chain is built from TRBV10-1 and TRBJ2-1, with unresolved D. The CDR3 has 16 residues. Between the trimmed V and J ends, which lost 3 bases and 0 bases, there was a span of 12 bases. Germline lookup yields CDR1 WNHNN and CDR2 SYGVQD (reference sequence). CDR3 coding DNA: TGCGCCAGCAGTGACATCCTCCATAGCTCCTACAATGAGCAGTTCTTC. This sequence encodes CASSDILHSSYNEQFF.